Below are 9 T cell receptor beta chains sequenced from a single sample in a study of cytomegalovirus exposure and HLA in healthy donors. The PCR employed 60 Vbeta primers together with 13 Jbeta primers. Libraries were prepared by immunoSEQ multiplex PCR; TCRdb keeps only in-frame clonotypes and omits some of them. The sample shows over 150,000 clones, 80% of them seen only once. Sequenced: PBMCs. The receptor source for this set is a woman aged 45-60 years in good health and CMV-seropositive.

This clone was detected only once. This chain joins TRBV2 and TRBJ1-4; no definite D call. Germline V gene data show CDR1 as SNHLY and CDR2 as FYNNEI. CDR3 size: 14 residues. V was shortened by 0 bases and J by 5 bases, with 7 bases between the two germline ends. This CDR3 reads CASSEALRNEKLFF. Here the CDR3 DNA reads TGTGCCAGCAGTGAAGCGTTGAGGAATGAAAAACTGTTTTTT.

With respect to this clone: One end of the junction varies from germline; a read error may be responsible. The chain combines TRBV7-9 with TRBJ2-7; the match to TRBD1 covers 8 bases. This CDR3 spans 14 amino acids. CDR1 SEHNR and CDR2 FQNEAQ come from the germline V gene (reference sequence). DNA for the CDR3: TGTTCCAGCAGCTTCTCAGGGGGCCGGGACGAGCAGTACTTC. Translated, it gives CSSSFSGGRDEQYF.

The genes are TRBV25-1 and TRBJ1-2; a weak D match, TRBD1 (5 bases). V lost 4 bases, J lost 4 bases, and 7 bases lay in between. Germline V gives CDR1 MGHDK, CDR2 SYGVNS. The CDR3 covers 12 residues. CDR3 nucleotide sequence: TGTGCCAGCAGTGGGGGCCCCTATGGCTACACCTTC. Encoded protein: CASSGGPYGYTF.

In DNA form, the CDR3 reads TGCGCCAGCAGCTTGCCGTCGGAAAAACTGTTTTTT. Translation gives CASSLPSEKLFF. The chain couples TRBV5-1 to TRBJ1-4; unclear D gene. Per the germline V gene, CDR1 is SGHRS and CDR2 is YFSETQ. This CDR3 spans 12 amino acids. V gave up 1 base and J gave up 8 bases, with 6 bases separating them.

V usage is TRBV9 and J usage is TRBJ2-2; unclear D gene. CDR3 size: 14 residues. Germline V gene sequence: CDR1 SGDLS, CDR2 YYNGEE. V dropped 4 bases and J dropped 0 bases, with 7 bases sitting between them. The CDR3 protein is CASSRDTNTGELFF. The CDR3 region has the DNA TGTGCCAGCAGCAGAGACACGAACACCGGGGAGCTGTTTTTT. The full variable domain, completed using reference TRBV9 and TRBJ2-2, is DSGVTQTPKHLITATGQRVTLRCSPRSGDLSVYWYQQSLDQGLQFLIQYYNGEERAKGNILERFSAQQFPDLHSELNLSSLELGDSALYFCASSRDTNTGELFFGEGSRLTVL.

Turning to this clone: The same CDR3 also results from other DNA sequences found in this sample. This chain joins TRBV6-1 and TRBJ1-2; D is perhaps TRBD1 (5 bases). CDR1 and CDR2 from the germline V gene are MNHNS and SASEGT. The CDR3 loop spans 13 amino acids. V was cut by 6 bases and J by 8 bases, with 16 bases left in between. CDR3 nucleotides: TGTGCCAGCAGCGCCAGGGAATGGGAAGGCTACACCTTC. Amino acid sequence: CASSAREWEGYTF.

This CDR3 reads CASSAQPSVNEKLFF. CDR3 nucleotide sequence: TGTGCCAGCAGTGCCCAACCATCGGTTAATGAAAAACTGTTTTTT. This chain links TRBV2 with TRBJ1-4; D call uncertain. CDR1 is SNHLY, CDR2 FYNNEI, per germline. Trimming took 4 bases from V and 4 from J, leaving 13 bases between them. There are 15 residues in the CDR3.

The chain employs TRBV7-2 and TRBJ1-5; 7 positions match TRBD1. Germline CDR1 SGHTA, CDR2 FQGNSA. The CDR3 is made up of 16 amino acids. V lost 2 bases and J lost 2; bases outside the gene matches: 6. In DNA form, the CDR3 reads TGTGCCAGCAGCTTAAGACAGGGTAGCGGCAATCAGCCCCAGCATTTT. Residues: CASSLRQGSGNQPQHF.

J is TRBJ2-1 and V is TRBV19; 11 bases agree with TRBD2. J gave up 0 bases and V 3 bases, and 1 base lay outside the gene matches. The germline gives CDR1 LNHDA, CDR2 SQIVND (reference sequence). This CDR3 has 16 residues. Written as DNA, the CDR3 is TGTGCCAGTAGTATCCTAGCGGGGGGCTCCTACAATGAGCAGTTCTTC. This encodes CASSILAGGSYNEQFF.